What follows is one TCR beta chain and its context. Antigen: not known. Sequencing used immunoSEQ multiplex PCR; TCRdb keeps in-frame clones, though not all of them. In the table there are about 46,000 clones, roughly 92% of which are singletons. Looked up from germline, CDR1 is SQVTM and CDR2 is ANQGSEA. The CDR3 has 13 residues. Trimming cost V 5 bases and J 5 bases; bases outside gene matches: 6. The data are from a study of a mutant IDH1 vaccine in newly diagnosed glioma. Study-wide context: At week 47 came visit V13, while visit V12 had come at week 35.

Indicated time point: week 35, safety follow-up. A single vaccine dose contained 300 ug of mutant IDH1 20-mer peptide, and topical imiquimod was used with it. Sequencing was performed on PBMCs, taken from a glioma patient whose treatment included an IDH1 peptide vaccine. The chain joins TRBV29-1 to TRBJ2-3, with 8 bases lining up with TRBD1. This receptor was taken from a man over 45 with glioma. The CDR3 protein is CSVSGQGKDTQYF. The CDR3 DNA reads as TGCAGCGTTTCTGGACAGGGAAAAGATACGCAGTATTTT.